This T cell receptor beta chain originates from a study of shared clonotypes between healthy human individuals. On the study more broadly: The donor group consisted of two women and three men, aged 18 to 49.

Healthy adults negative for HIV, lacking recent acute infections or vaccinations, served as donors. Germline V lookup: CDR1 MNHNS, CDR2 SASEGT. Trimming pared 3 bases from V and 6 bases from J, leaving 12 bases between. This CDR3 has 14 residues. The authors split each subset's genomic DNA evenly across several immunoSEQ plates. Some clones are missing from TCRdb's copy, which holds only in-frame ones; the method was immunoSEQ multiplex PCR. The table shows 400,000 to 550,000 clones, with around three quarters occurring only once. The chain recombines TRBV6-1 with TRBJ1-5, with D possibly being TRBD1 (6 bases). Sequencing was performed on PBMCs. This receptor was taken from a woman aged 40 to 49 in good health. Some clones in this sample may be carry-over from other donors' samples. This CDR3 reads CASSDLGGVQPQHF. CDR3 bases: TGTGCCAGCAGTGATCTGGGGGGCGTTCAGCCCCAGCATTTT.